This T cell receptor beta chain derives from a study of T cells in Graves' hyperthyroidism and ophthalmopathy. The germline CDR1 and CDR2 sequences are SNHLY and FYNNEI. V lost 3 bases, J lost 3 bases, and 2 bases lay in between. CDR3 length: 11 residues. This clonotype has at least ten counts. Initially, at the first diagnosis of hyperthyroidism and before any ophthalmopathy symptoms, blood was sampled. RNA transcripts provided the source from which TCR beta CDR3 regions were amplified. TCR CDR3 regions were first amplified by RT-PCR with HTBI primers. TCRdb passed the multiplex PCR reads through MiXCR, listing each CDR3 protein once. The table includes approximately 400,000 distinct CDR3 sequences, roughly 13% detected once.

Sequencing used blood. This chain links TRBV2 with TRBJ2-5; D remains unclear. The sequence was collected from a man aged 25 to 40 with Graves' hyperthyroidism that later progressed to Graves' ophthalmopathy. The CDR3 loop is CASSDKETQYF. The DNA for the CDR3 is TGTGCCAGCAGTGATAAAGAGACCCAGTACTTC.